The TCR beta chain described here comes from a study of technical replicates of blood from a handful of donors. Germline CDR1 and CDR2: SGHNT and YENEEA. The V gene end was trimmed by 6 bases and the J gene end by 7 bases; junction bases not matched to a gene: 8. There are 13 residues in the CDR3. Measured with immunoSEQ multiplex PCR; TCRdb has only the in-frame clones, and not every one. This table has tens of thousands of clones, 85% to 95% appearing once. This receptor was obtained from a human donor in good health. V gene TRBV11-3 combines with J gene TRBJ1-2; the match to TRBD1 covers 7 bases. The sequenced sample was T cells isolated from PBMCs. This CDR3 reads CASSLGGGFGYTF. CDR3 nucleotides: TGTGCCAGCAGTCTAGGGGGCGGTTTTGGCTACACCTTC.